These 27 T cell receptor beta chains came from one sample sequenced in a study of vaccination and CD4 T cells after COVID-19. Once obtained from cultured CD4+ T cells, the DNA was sequenced using the Oncomine TCR Beta short-read assay. TCRdb processed the PCR reads anew with MiXCR; each CDR3 protein has one entry. The sample records 19,000 or so distinct CDR3 sequences, about three quarters being singletons. The treatment here: roughly ten-day PBMC culture with coronavirus spike peptide pools or control peptides (ViraFEST assay). No antigen has been identified for these receptors. This specimen consisted of CD4+ T cells from blood, cultured in vitro, obtained after SARS-CoV-2 vaccination. The receptors here all came from a human donor who received a COVID-19 vaccine.

The V and J genes are TRBV6-1 and TRBJ1-2; 7 nucleotides align to TRBD1. The CDR3 contains 11 residues. V was clipped by 6 bases and J by 14 bases; unmatched bases: 9. Germline V gene lookup returns CDR1 MNHNS and CDR2 SASEGT. The DNA of the CDR3 is TGTGCCAGCAGCCTCGCGAGGGGGCAAACCTTC. Translating it yields CASSLARGQTF.

The V and J genes are TRBV6-1 and TRBJ2-1; D call uncertain. The CDR3 contains 16 residues. Germline lookup yields CDR1 MNHNS and CDR2 SASEGT. V lost 0 bases and J 6 bases, leaving 15 bases between the germline ends. CDR3 sequence: CASSEAGSTLSNEQFF. In DNA form, the CDR3 reads TGTGCCAGCAGTGAAGCAGGCAGCACCCTCAGCAATGAGCAGTTCTTC.

This rearrangement joins TRBV6-1 to TRBJ1-2; D unclear. CDR1 is MNHNS and CDR2 is SASEGT in the germline V gene. Trimming pared 3 bases from V and 10 bases from J, leaving 12 bases between. The CDR3 is made up of 12 amino acids. CDR3 sequence reads: CASSDPGPSYTF. The CDR3 DNA is TGTGCCAGCAGTGATCCGGGCCCCTCCTACACCTTC.

The chain couples TRBV11-2 to TRBJ2-7; perhaps TRBD2 as D (5 bases). The germline gives CDR1 SGHAT, CDR2 FQNNGV. V gave up 5 bases and J gave up 3 bases, with 17 bases separating them. CDR3 length equals 15 residues. The CDR3 DNA sequence: TGTGCCAGCAGCCCAACCTTTTCACGGGGCTACGAGCAGTACTTC. Translation gives CASSPTFSRGYEQYF.

V gene TRBV12-5 combines with J gene TRBJ1-2; no clear D. V lost 7 bases and J 1 base, leaving 10 bases between the germline ends. Germline V lookup: CDR1 LGHNT, CDR2 FRNRAP. The CDR3 spans 13 residues. CDR3 region: CASAAGYNYGYTF. CDR3 in DNA: TGTGCTAGTGCCGCGGGGTATAACTATGGCTACACCTTC.

V is TRBV24-1 and J is TRBJ2-5, with 12 bases aligning to TRBD2. Trimming removed 11 bases from V and 4 bases from J; junction bases left unmatched: 13. Germline-derived CDR1 and CDR2 are KGHDR and SFDVKD. This CDR3 has 16 residues. For the CDR3, the DNA is TGTGCCAGCAGCTCGACTAGCGGGGGTTCCCTAGAGACCCAGTACTTC. Translating gives CASSSTSGGSLETQYF.

The chain recombines TRBV20-1 with TRBJ1-4, with D possibly TRBD1 on 5 matching bases. Per the germline V gene, CDR1 is DFQATT and CDR2 is SNEGSKA (reference sequence). This CDR3 is 13 amino acids long. Trimming took 5 bases from V and 3 from J, leaving 10 bases between them. In nucleotides, the CDR3 is TGCAGTGCTGCTCAGGGTTCTAATGAAAAACTGTTTTTT. Its protein is CSAAQGSNEKLFF.

The rearrangement joins TRBV19 to TRBJ1-6; D uncertain. CDR3 length: 14 amino acids. Trimming removed 3 bases from V and 6 bases from J, with 9 bases in between. Germline CDR1 and CDR2: LNHDA and SQIVND (reference sequence). CDR3 in DNA: TGTGCCAGTAGTATGGCGGGTCGTAATTCACCCCTCCACTTT. Amino acid sequence: CASSMAGRNSPLHF.

The chain joins TRBV2 to TRBJ1-2, with unresolved D. CDR3 length equals 12 residues. V lost 2 bases and J 4 bases, leaving 5 bases between the germline ends. Germline V gene sequence: CDR1 SNHLY, CDR2 FYNNEI. CDR3 nucleotides: TGTGCCAGCAGTGAATCCAGCTATGGCTACACCTTC. Protein sequence: CASSESSYGYTF. The variable domain in full, with the rest retrieved from reference TRBV2 and TRBJ1-2, is EPEVTQTPSHQVTQMGQEVILRCVPISNHLYFYWYRQILGQKVEFLVSFYNNEISEKSEIFDDQFSVERPDGSNFTLKIRSTKLEDSAMYFCASSESSYGYTFGSGTRLTVV.

CDR3 in DNA: TGCAGTGCTAGAGATTCTAATCAGCCCCAGCATTTT. Translation gives CSARDSNQPQHF. This chain joins TRBV20-1 and TRBJ1-5; unclear D gene. V was clipped by 0 bases and J by 4 bases, with 4 bases between them. There are 12 residues in the CDR3. Germline CDR1 is DFQATT and CDR2 is SNEGSKA (reference sequence).

The rearrangement links TRBV7-2 to TRBJ1-2; 9 nucleotides line up with TRBD1. Germline CDR1 SGHTA, CDR2 FQGNSA. The CDR3 loop spans 16 amino acids. The ends lost 0 bases at V and 1 base at J; junction bases unmatched: 3. This CDR3 reads CASSLAQGANNYGYTF. The DNA for the CDR3 is TGTGCCAGCAGCTTAGCACAGGGGGCAAATAACTATGGCTACACCTTC.

The chain is built from TRBV29-1 and TRBJ1-3; the D is unclear. The CDR3 spans 12 residues. Germline V lookup: CDR1 SQVTM, CDR2 ANQGSEA. Trimming took 7 bases from V and 1 from J, leaving 8 bases between them. CDR3 bases: TGCAGCGCCGAACTTTCTGGAAACACCATATATTTT. Translation: CSAELSGNTIYF.

J is TRBJ1-6 and V is TRBV20-1; TRBD1 matches at 7 bases. CDR1 is DFQATT and CDR2 is SNEGSKA in the germline V gene (reference sequence). This CDR3 spans 15 amino acids. V trimming: 5 bases; J trimming: 7 bases; junction bases outside the gene matches: 11. The CDR3 loop is CSAGSRQGRNSPLHF. Here the CDR3 DNA reads TGCAGTGCTGGTAGCCGACAGGGAAGAAATTCACCCCTCCACTTT.

The V and J genes are TRBV7-6 and TRBJ2-5; D remains ambiguous. The V gene lost 1 base and the J gene lost 4 bases, with 16 bases spanning the gap. The germline V gene encodes CDR1 SGHVS and CDR2 FNYEAQ. This CDR3 comprises 16 residues. The CDR3 here is CASSLGSPGLGETQYF. The CDR3, as DNA: TGTGCCAGCAGCTTAGGTTCCCCCGGGCTAGGAGAGACCCAGTACTTC.

The V call is TRBV19, the J call TRBJ1-6; D is undetermined. From germline, CDR1 is LNHDA and CDR2 SQIVND (reference sequence). The CDR3 spans 15 residues. V was shortened by 5 bases and J by 0 bases, with 8 bases between the two germline ends. The CDR3 loop is CASSGGSSYNSPLHF. CDR3 nucleotides: TGTGCCAGTAGTGGAGGAAGCTCCTATAATTCACCCCTCCACTTT.

The chain uses TRBV30 and TRBJ1-2, with D possibly being TRBD1 (5 bases). The CDR3 has 14 amino acids. V lost 4 bases, J lost 7 bases, and 19 bases lay in between. Germline V gene data show CDR1 as GTSNPN and CDR2 as SVGIG (reference sequence). The CDR3 sequence: CAWKPPGDLGGYTF. As DNA, the CDR3 is TGTGCCTGGAAACCTCCGGGGGACTTGGGTGGCTACACCTTC.

The rearrangement joins TRBV2 to TRBJ1-3; D perhaps matches TRBD1 (5 bases). This CDR3 is 17 amino acids long. Deletions cut 0 bases from V and 8 bases from J, with 20 bases between. Germline lookup yields CDR1 SNHLY and CDR2 FYNNEI. The CDR3 bases are TGTGCCAGCAGTGAAGCGCTTAGAGACCCAGGGCTAGACACCATATATTTT. Protein sequence: CASSEALRDPGLDTIYF.

In its sample, this clonotype was seen a few times. V and J are TRBV20-1 and TRBJ1-2, with D maybe TRBD1 (6 bases). The V end lost 5 bases, the J end lost 4 bases, and 14 bases lay between the germline ends. The CDR3 consists of 13 residues. Germline V gives CDR1 DFQATT, CDR2 SNEGSKA (reference sequence). CDR3 sequence reads: CSAGQEGGYGYTF. CDR3 bases: TGCAGTGCTGGTCAGGAAGGGGGCTATGGCTACACCTTC.

This chain connects TRBV6-1 to TRBJ1-5; 8 nucleotides agree with TRBD1. Germline loops: CDR1 MNHNS, CDR2 SASEGT. The CDR3 is made up of 13 amino acids. V lost 10 bases and J lost 4; bases outside the gene matches: 6. The CDR3 is CAIQGGGNQPQHF. The DNA for the CDR3 is TGTGCCATACAGGGGGGGGGGAATCAGCCCCAGCATTTT.

The V and J genes are TRBV5-6 and TRBJ2-5; 8 bases map to TRBD2. Germline CDR1 SGHDT, CDR2 YYEEEE. V gave up 0 bases and J gave up 2 bases; unmatched junction bases: 0. CDR3 size: 14 residues. The CDR3 loop reads CASSLGLAQETQYF. As DNA, the CDR3 is TGTGCCAGCAGCTTGGGACTAGCGCAAGAGACCCAGTACTTC.

This sequence joins TRBV28 and TRBJ1-1; 7 bases are a match to TRBD1. The V gene's germline CDR1 is MDHEN and CDR2 SYDVKM. The CDR3 is 15 residues long. V gave up 5 bases and J gave up 1 base; unmatched junction bases: 7. The CDR3 nucleotides are TGTGCCAGCAGTCCCCCGGGACAGTGGAACACTGAAGCTTTCTTT. It translates to CASSPPGQWNTEAFF.

This clonotype was seen just once. The rearrangement joins TRBV15 to TRBJ1-2; possible D gene TRBD1, 6 bases. Per germline, CDR1 LNHNV and CDR2 YYDKDF (reference sequence). Trimming took 1 base from V and 2 from J, leaving 14 bases between them. This CDR3 contains 16 residues. The CDR3 sequence is CATSRGGQRSNYGYTF. CDR3 DNA sequence: TGTGCCACCAGCAGAGGGGGACAAAGGTCAAACTATGGCTACACCTTC.

The rearrangement joins TRBV6-1 to TRBJ1-2; 8 nucleotides match TRBD1. J lost 8 bases, V lost 3 bases, and 5 bases had no gene match. The CDR3 runs 13 residues. CDR1 and CDR2 (germline): MNHNS, SASEGT. This chain's CDR3 is CASSEMGQAGYTF. In DNA form, the CDR3 reads TGTGCCAGCAGTGAGATGGGACAGGCGGGCTACACCTTC.

The chain has TRBV14 and TRBJ1-1, with unresolved D. The germline gives CDR1 SGHDN, CDR2 FVKESK. The ends were cut back, 1 base at V and 0 bases at J, with 6 bases in the middle. This CDR3 is built from 14 residues. CDR3 loop: CASSQVGVNTEAFF. The CDR3 DNA reads as TGTGCCAGCAGCCAAGTTGGGGTGAACACTGAAGCTTTCTTT.

The chain joins TRBV30 to TRBJ1-2, with D unclear. The CDR3 is 15 amino acids. The ends were cut back, 2 bases at V and 6 bases at J, with 19 bases in the middle. Germline V lookup: CDR1 GTSNPN, CDR2 SVGIG (reference sequence). DNA for the CDR3: TGTGCCTGGAGTACAGAGTACGGTCGGATGGATGGCTACACCTTC. It codes for CAWSTEYGRMDGYTF.

The chain couples TRBV12-3 or TRBV12-4 to TRBJ1-2, with D possibly being TRBD1 (5 bases). The CDR3 is 14 amino acids. Trimming cost V 4 bases and J 5 bases, with 14 bases left between them. For the CDR3, the DNA is TGTGCCAGCAGTTCCAACGGGACGCCTTATGGCTACACCTTC. Encoded protein: CASSSNGTPYGYTF.

This rearrangement joins TRBV6-2 or TRBV6-3 to TRBJ2-7; 7 nucleotides line up with TRBD2. Germline-derived CDR1 and CDR2 are MNHEY and SVGEGT. Trimming at V came to 3 bases and at J to 2 bases, leaving 4 bases not matched to a gene. This CDR3 is 14 amino acids long. CDR3 in DNA: TGTGCCAGCAGTTATCCAGCGGGGCCCTACGAGCAGTACTTC. As protein: CASSYPAGPYEQYF.